A single sample gave rise to the 10 T cell receptor beta chains below, sequenced in a study of STAT5B mutations in CD4+ large granular lymphocyte leukemia. Only in-frame clones appear in the TCRdb table, and some are missing; sequencing was by immunoSEQ multiplex PCR. Altogether 40,000 or so clones are present, about four fifths being singletons, with the ten largest covering approximately 0.6%. Sequencing was carried out using CD4+ T cells from blood buffy coats. These receptors were obtained from a human donor in good health.

The J gene is TRBJ2-5, the V gene TRBV5-1; TRBD1 or TRBD2 may be the D gene (6 bases each). CDR1 and CDR2 (germline): SGHRS, YFSETQ. The CDR3 loop spans 15 amino acids. The V and J ends lost 9 bases and 1 base respectively, with 19 bases between them. CDR3 amino acids: CATGGGGGGQETQYF. In DNA, the CDR3 is TGCGCCACCGGGGGAGGAGGAGGGGGCCAAGAGACCCAGTACTTC.

This chain connects TRBV4-2 to TRBJ2-7; D not certain. Germline loops: CDR1 LGHNA, CDR2 YNFKEQ. The length of the CDR3 is 13 residues. Trimming cost V 0 bases and J 4 bases, with 7 bases left between them. The CDR3, as DNA: TGTGCCAGCAGCCAAGACCTAGAGTACGAGCAGTACTTC. It encodes CASSQDLEYEQYF.

Here the CDR3 reads CASSLGGQGDSGNTIYF. The CDR3, as DNA: TGCGCCAGCAGCTTGGGTGGACAGGGAGACTCTGGAAACACCATATATTTT. V gene TRBV5-1 combines with J gene TRBJ1-3; TRBD1 agrees at 8 bases. Germline CDR1 and CDR2: SGHRS and YFSETQ. The V gene end was trimmed by 0 bases and the J gene end by 0 bases; junction bases not matched to a gene: 5. This CDR3 comprises 17 residues.

CDR3 protein: CASSLPPGNSYEQYF. As DNA, the CDR3 is TGTGCCAGCAGCTTGCCGCCAGGGAACTCCTACGAGCAGTACTTC. The chain employs TRBV5-4 and TRBJ2-7, with a tentative D call TRBD1 (5 bases). Germline CDR1 is SGHNT and CDR2 is YYREEE (reference sequence). Trimming cost V 1 base and J 0 bases, with 11 bases left between them. There are 15 residues in the CDR3.

This rearrangement joins TRBV5-1 to TRBJ2-6; possibly TRBD1 for D (5 bases). Deletions cut 0 bases from V and 1 base from J, with 11 bases between. The germline V gene encodes CDR1 SGHRS and CDR2 YFSETQ. CDR3 length: 17 residues. This chain's CDR3 is CASSLDRPASGANVLTF. For the CDR3, the DNA is TGCGCCAGCAGCTTGGACAGGCCTGCTTCTGGGGCCAACGTCCTGACTTTC.

The chain employs TRBV11-2 and TRBJ2-4; 7 positions agree with TRBD2. This CDR3 comprises 16 residues. V lost 7 bases, J lost 0 bases, and 9 bases stayed unmatched. Germline CDR1 reads SGHAT; CDR2 reads FQNNGV. Here the CDR3 DNA reads TGTGCCAGCAACCGGGGAGGGAATCTAGCCAAAAACATTCAGTACTTC. Its translation: CASNRGGNLAKNIQYF. The variable domain in full, completed from reference TRBV11-2 and TRBJ2-4, reads EAGVAQSPRYKIIEKRQSVAFWCNPISGHATLYWYQQILGQGPKLLIQFQNNGVVDDSQLPKDRFSAERLKGVDSTLKIQPAKLEDSAVYLCASNRGGNLAKNIQYFGAGTRLSVL.

The chain has TRBV6-6 and TRBJ2-5; 10 nucleotides align to TRBD1. CDR3 length equals 12 residues. CDR1 is MNHNY and CDR2 is SVGAGI in the germline V gene (reference sequence). V dropped 6 bases and J dropped 9; count of bases not matched to a gene: 4. For the CDR3, the DNA is TGTGCCAGCAGCCGGGACAGGGGCCCCCAGTACTTC. Protein sequence: CASSRDRGPQYF.

The CDR3 nucleotides are TGTGCCAGTAGTGCCGGACAGGGGGCCGATCAGCCCCAGCATTTT. Translation: CASSAGQGADQPQHF. J is TRBJ1-5 and V is TRBV19; 11 bases map to TRBD1. Germline-derived CDR1 and CDR2 are LNHDA and SQIVND (reference sequence). The ends lost 5 bases at V and 5 bases at J; junction bases unmatched: 5. The CDR3 length is 15 residues.

The V call is TRBV21-1, the J call TRBJ1-3; the listed D gene, TRBD1, was not tested against the DNA. TRBV21-1 is deemed a pseudogene. The CDR3 sequence is 16 residues long. CDR3 sequence reads: CASSTWTGNSGNTIYF. CDR3 nucleotide sequence: TGTGCCAGCAGCACCTGGACAGGGAACTCTGGAAACACCATATATTTT.

The V and J genes are TRBV7-2 and TRBJ2-5; D might be TRBD1 (5 bases). The CDR3 is 14 amino acids. V dropped 5 bases and J dropped 5 bases, with 15 bases sitting between them. The germline CDR1 and CDR2 sequences are SGHTA and FQGNSA. The CDR3 region has the DNA TGTGCCAGCAGCCCGATCAGGGTTGTGGAGACCCAGTACTTC. Translation: CASSPIRVVETQYF.